This T cell receptor (beta chain) was sequenced in a study of read filtering for tumor transcriptome and immune sequencing. Study at large: R-ISS stage counts were fewer than ten for I, approximately 16 for II, about 7 for III.

This CDR3 comprises 15 residues. Germline assignment: CDR1 SEHNR and CDR2 FQNEAQ (reference sequence). The J segment lost 4 bases and the V segment lost 5 bases, leaving 8 bases of the junction unmatched. Molecular barcoded adaptors covering alpha/delta and beta/gamma chains were used on approximately 400 ng RNA. Via MiXCR, TCRdb re-called the reads, giving one row per CDR3 protein. The sample lists tens of thousands of distinct CDR3 sequences; 20% to 25% were seen once. Study outcomes and limitations: Compared with RNA-seq, IR-seq gave much higher clonotype depth and reliability.

This clonotype showed up many times. The antigen remains undetermined. This receptor was identified in a donor over 35 with multiple myeloma. The sequencing sample was made of a population of CD138-negative cells sorted from bone marrow. The J gene is TRBJ2-1, the V gene TRBV7-9; 7 bases agree with TRBD2. Written as DNA, the CDR3 is TGTGCCAGCAGCCCAGCGGGAACGGGTTACAATGAGCAGTTCTTC. It codes for CASSPAGTGYNEQFF.